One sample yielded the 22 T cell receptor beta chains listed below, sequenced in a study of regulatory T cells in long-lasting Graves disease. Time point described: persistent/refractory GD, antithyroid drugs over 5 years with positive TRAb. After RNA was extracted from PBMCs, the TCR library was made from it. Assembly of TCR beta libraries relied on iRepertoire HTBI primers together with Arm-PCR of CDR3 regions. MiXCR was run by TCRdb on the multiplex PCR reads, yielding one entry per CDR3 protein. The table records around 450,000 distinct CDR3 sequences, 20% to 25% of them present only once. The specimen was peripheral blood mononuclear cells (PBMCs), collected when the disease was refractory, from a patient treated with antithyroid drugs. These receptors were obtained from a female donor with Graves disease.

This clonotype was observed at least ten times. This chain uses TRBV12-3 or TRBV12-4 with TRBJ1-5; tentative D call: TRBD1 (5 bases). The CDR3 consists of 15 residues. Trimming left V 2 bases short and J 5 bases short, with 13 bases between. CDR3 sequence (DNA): TGTGCCAGCAGTTTATCCGGGACCCTGGATCAGCCCCAGCATTTT. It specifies CASSLSGTLDQPQHF.

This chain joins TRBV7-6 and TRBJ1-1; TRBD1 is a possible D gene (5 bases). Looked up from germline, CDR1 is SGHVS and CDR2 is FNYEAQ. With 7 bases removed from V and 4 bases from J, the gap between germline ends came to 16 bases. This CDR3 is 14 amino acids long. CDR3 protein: CASTIRAGSTEAFF. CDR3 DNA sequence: TGTGCCAGCACCATCAGGGCAGGGAGCACTGAAGCTTTCTTT.

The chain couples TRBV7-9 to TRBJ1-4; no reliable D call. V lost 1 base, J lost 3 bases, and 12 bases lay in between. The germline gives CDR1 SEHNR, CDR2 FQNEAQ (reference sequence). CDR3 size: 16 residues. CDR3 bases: TGTGCCAGCAGCTTAGTAGATCTGGGTTCTAATGAAAAACTGTTTTTT. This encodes CASSLVDLGSNEKLFF.

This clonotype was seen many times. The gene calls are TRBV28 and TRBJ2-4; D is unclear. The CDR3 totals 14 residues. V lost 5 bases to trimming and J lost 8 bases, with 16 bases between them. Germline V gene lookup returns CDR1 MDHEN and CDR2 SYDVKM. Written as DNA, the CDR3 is TGTGCCAGCAGTCCAAGGAGTTTTAGGGACATTCAGTACTTC. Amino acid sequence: CASSPRSFRDIQYF.

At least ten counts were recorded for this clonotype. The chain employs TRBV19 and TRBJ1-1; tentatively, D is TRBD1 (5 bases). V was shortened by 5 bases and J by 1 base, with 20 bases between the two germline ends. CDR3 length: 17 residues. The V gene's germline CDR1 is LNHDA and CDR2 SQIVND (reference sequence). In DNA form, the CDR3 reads TGTGCCAGTAGTCCGAGTGGGGCCTGGGGAGCGAACACTGAAGCTTTCTTT. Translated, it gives CASSPSGAWGANTEAFF. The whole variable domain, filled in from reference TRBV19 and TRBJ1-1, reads DGGITQSPKYLFRKEGQNVTLSCEQNLNHDAMYWYRQDPGQGLRLIYYSQIVNDFQKGDIAEGYSVSREKKESFPLTVTSAQKNPTAFYLCASSPSGAWGANTEAFFGQGTRLTVV.

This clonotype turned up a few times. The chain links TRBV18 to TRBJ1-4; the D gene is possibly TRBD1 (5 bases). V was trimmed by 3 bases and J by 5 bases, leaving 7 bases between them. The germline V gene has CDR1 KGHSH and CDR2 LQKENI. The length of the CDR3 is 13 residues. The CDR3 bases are TGTGCCAGCTCACCGAAGGGGAATGAAAAACTGTTTTTT. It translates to CASSPKGNEKLFF.

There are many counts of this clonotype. CDR3 sequence reads: CATGEVAGFNYGYTF. The CDR3 DNA follows: TGTGCCACCGGGGAGGTCGCGGGTTTTAACTATGGCTACACCTTC. V and J are TRBV2 and TRBJ1-2; D remains unclear. CDR3 length: 15 amino acids. CDR1 and CDR2 (germline): SNHLY, FYNNEI. V was pared by 10 bases and J by 1 base, with 19 bases between.

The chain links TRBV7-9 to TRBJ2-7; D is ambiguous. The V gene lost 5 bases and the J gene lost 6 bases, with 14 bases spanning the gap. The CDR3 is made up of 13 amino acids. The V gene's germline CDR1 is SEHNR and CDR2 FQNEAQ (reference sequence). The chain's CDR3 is CASSPLLRSEQYF. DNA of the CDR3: TGTGCCAGCAGCCCCCTCCTGCGTAGCGAGCAGTACTTC. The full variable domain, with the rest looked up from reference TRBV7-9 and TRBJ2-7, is DTGVSQNPRHKITKRGQNVTFRCDPISEHNRLYWYRQTLGQGPEFLTYFQNEAQLEKSRLLSDRFSAERPKGSFSTLEIQRTEQGDSAMYLCASSPLLRSEQYFGPGTRLTVT.

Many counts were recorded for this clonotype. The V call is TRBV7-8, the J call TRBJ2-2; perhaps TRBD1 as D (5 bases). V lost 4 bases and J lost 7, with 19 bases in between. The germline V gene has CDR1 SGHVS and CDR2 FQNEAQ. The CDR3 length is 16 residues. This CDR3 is CASSSLGRWKSGELFF. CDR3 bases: TGTGCCAGCAGCTCGCTGGGGCGATGGAAGAGCGGGGAGCTGTTTTTT.

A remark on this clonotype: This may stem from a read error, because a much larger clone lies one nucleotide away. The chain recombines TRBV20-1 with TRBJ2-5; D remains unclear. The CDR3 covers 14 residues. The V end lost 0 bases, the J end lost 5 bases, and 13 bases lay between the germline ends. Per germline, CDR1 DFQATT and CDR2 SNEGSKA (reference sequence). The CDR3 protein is CSAREGWGTETQYF. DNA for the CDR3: TGCAGTGCTAGAGAGGGCTGGGGTACGGAGACCCAGTACTTC.

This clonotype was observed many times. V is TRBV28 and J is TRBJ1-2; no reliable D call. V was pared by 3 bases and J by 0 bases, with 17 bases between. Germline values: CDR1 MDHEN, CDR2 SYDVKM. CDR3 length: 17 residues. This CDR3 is CASSFPEVRVANYGYTF. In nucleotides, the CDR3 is TGTGCCAGCAGTTTCCCGGAGGTGAGGGTGGCTAACTATGGCTACACCTTC.

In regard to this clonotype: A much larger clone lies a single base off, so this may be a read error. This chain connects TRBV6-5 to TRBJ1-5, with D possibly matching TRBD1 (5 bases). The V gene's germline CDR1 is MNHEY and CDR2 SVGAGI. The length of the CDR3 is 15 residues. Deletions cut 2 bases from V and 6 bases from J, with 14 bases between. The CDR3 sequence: CASSYGSGLGQPQHF. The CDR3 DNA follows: TGTGCCAGCAGTTACGGGTCAGGGTTAGGTCAGCCCCAGCATTTT.

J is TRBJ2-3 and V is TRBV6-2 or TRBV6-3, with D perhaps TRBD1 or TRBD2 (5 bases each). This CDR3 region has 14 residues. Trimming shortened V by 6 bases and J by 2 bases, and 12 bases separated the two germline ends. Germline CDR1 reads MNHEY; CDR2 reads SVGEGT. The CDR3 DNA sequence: TGTGCCAGCAGCCCACGAGGGGCCACAGATACGCAGTATTTT. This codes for CASSPRGATDTQYF.

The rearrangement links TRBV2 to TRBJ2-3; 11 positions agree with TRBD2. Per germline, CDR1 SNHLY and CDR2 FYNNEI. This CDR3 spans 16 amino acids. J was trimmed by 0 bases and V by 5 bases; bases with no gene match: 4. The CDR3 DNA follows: TGTGCCAGCAGTTATAGCGGGGGGGGAAGCACAGATACGCAGTATTTT. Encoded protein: CASSYSGGGSTDTQYF.

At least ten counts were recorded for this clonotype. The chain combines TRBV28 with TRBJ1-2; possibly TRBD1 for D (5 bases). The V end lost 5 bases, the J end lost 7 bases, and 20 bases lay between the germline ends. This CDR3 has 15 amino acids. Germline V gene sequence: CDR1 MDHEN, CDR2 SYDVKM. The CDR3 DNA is TGTGCCAGCAGTAACTCCGGGGCCAGAGGGTCTGGCTACACCTTC. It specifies CASSNSGARGSGYTF.

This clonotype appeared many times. The CDR3 loop is CASSPFLGVWGTEAFF. DNA for the CDR3: TGCGCCAGCAGCCCCTTTCTCGGGGTGTGGGGCACTGAAGCTTTCTTT. The chain recombines TRBV4-1 with TRBJ1-1; D uncertain. From germline, CDR1 is MGHRA and CDR2 YSYEKL. The V end lost 4 bases, the J end lost 4 bases, and 19 bases lay between the germline ends. The CDR3 consists of 16 residues.

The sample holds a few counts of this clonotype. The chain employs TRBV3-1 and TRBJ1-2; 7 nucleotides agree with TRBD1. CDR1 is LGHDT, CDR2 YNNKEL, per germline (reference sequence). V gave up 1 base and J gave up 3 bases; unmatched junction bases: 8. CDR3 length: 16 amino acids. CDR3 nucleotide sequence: TGTGCCAGCAGCCAAGGTGTATGGGGGACAGACTATGGCTACACCTTC. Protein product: CASSQGVWGTDYGYTF.

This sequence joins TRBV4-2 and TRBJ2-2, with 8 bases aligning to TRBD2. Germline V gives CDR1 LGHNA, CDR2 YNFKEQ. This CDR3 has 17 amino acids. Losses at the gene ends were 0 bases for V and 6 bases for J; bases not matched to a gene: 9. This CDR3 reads CASSQDRAGGPAGELFF. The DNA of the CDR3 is TGTGCCAGCAGCCAAGATCGGGCGGGAGGCCCCGCCGGGGAGCTGTTTTTT.

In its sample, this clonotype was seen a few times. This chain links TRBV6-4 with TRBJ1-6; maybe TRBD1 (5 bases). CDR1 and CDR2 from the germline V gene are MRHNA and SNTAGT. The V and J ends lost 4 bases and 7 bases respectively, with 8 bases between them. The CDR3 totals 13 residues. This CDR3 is CASSGDSNSPLHF. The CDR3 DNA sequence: TGTGCCAGCAGTGGGGACTCGAATTCACCCCTCCACTTT.

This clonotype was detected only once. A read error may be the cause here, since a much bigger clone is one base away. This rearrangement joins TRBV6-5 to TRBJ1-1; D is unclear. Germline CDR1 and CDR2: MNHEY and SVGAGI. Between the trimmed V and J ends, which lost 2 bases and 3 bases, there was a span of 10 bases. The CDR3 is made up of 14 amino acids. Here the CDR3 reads CASSYLAGDTEAFF. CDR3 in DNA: TGTGCCAGCAGTTACCTGGCCGGGGACACTGAAGCTTTCTTT.

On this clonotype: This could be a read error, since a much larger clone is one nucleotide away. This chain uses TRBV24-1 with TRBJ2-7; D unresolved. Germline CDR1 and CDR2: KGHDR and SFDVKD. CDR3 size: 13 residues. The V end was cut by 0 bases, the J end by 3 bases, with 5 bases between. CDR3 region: CATSDLHNYEQYF. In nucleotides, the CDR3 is TGTGCCACCAGTGATTTGCACAACTACGAGCAGTACTTC.

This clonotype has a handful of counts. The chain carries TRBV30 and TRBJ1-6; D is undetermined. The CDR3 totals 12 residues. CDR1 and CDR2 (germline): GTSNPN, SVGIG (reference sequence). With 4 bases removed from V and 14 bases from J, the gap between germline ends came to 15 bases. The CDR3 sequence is CAWTAPQLALHF. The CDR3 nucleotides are TGTGCCTGGACCGCACCGCAATTAGCCCTCCACTTT.